The 12 T cell receptor beta chains in this list originate from one sample, sequenced in a study of shared clonotypes between healthy human individuals. The table came from immunoSEQ multiplex PCR; TCRdb's copy has only in-frame clones and leaves some out. The sample includes about 1.5 million clones, roughly 96% of them seen just once. Input material: naive CD4+ T cells sorted from blood. As for subset: CD45RA+ positively selected. These receptors were taken from a man under 40 in good health.

The chain employs TRBV9 and TRBJ2-5; 7 nucleotides agree with TRBD2. The V and J ends lost 0 bases and 5 bases, in that order; junction bases with no gene match: 7. The CDR3 totals 15 residues. The V gene's germline CDR1 is SGDLS and CDR2 YYNGEE. CDR3 amino acids: CASSVAGTGGETQYF. Here the CDR3 DNA reads TGTGCCAGCAGCGTAGCGGGGACGGGAGGTGAGACCCAGTACTTC. Together with reference TRBV9 and TRBJ2-5, the CDR3 gives the full variable domain: DSGVTQTPKHLITATGQRVTLRCSPRSGDLSVYWYQQSLDQGLQFLIQYYNGEERAKGNILERFSAQQFPDLHSELNLSSLELGDSALYFCASSVAGTGGETQYFGPGTRLLVL.

This chain uses TRBV2 with TRBJ2-3; D is unclear. Germline V gene data show CDR1 as SNHLY and CDR2 as FYNNEI. This CDR3 region has 15 residues. Trimming stripped 2 bases from V and 0 bases from J, with 9 bases between. CDR3: CASSEYVSSTDTQYF. CDR3 in DNA: TGTGCCAGCAGTGAATATGTATCTAGCACAGATACGCAGTATTTT. Complete variable domain (other parts from reference TRBV2 and TRBJ2-3): EPEVTQTPSHQVTQMGQEVILRCVPISNHLYFYWYRQILGQKVEFLVSFYNNEISEKSEIFDDQFSVERPDGSNFTLKIRSTKLEDSAMYFCASSEYVSSTDTQYFGPGTRLTVL.

V and J are TRBV5-1 and TRBJ1-2; D possibly corresponds to TRBD1 (5 bases). This CDR3 is 15 amino acids long. V gave up 3 bases and J gave up 3 bases, with 15 bases separating them. Germline CDR1 reads SGHRS; CDR2 reads YFSETQ. CDR3 residues: CASSSGTPGDYGYTF. The CDR3 DNA follows: TGCGCCAGCAGCTCCGGGACCCCCGGAGACTATGGCTACACCTTC. The whole variable domain, filled in from reference TRBV5-1 and TRBJ1-2, reads KAGVTQTPRYLIKTRGQQVTLSCSPISGHRSVSWYQQTPGQGLQFLFEYFSETQRNKGNFPGRFSGRQFSNSRSEMNVSTLELGDSALYLCASSSGTPGDYGYTFGSGTRLTVV.

The rearrangement uses TRBV19 and TRBJ1-5; 7 nucleotides line up with TRBD1. This CDR3 has 17 residues. Per germline, CDR1 LNHDA and CDR2 SQIVND (reference sequence). V dropped 10 bases and J dropped 2; count of bases not matched to a gene: 17. This CDR3 reads CATSTDREWSRNQPQHF. DNA of the CDR3: TGTGCCACCTCGACCGACAGGGAATGGTCGCGCAATCAGCCCCAGCATTTT.

This clone has just a few counts. Other DNA sequences in the sample encode the same CDR3. This rearrangement joins TRBV11-2 to TRBJ2-3; weak D call: TRBD1 (5 bases). Trimming took 1 base from V and 3 from J, leaving 5 bases between them. Germline V gives CDR1 SGHAT, CDR2 FQNNGV. The CDR3 runs to 13 residues. The CDR3 sequence is CASSLAGTDTQYF. The CDR3 coding sequence is TGTGCCAGCAGCTTAGCAGGGACAGATACGCAGTATTTT. Combining the CDR3 with reference TRBV11-2 and TRBJ2-3 gives the whole variable domain EAGVAQSPRYKIIEKRQSVAFWCNPISGHATLYWYQQILGQGPKLLIQFQNNGVVDDSQLPKDRFSAERLKGVDSTLKIQPAKLEDSAVYLCASSLAGTDTQYFGPGTRLTVL.

The rearrangement uses TRBV6-1 and TRBJ1-2; D gene unclear. V was cut by 10 bases and J by 2 bases, with 17 bases left in between. The CDR3 is 14 amino acids. Germline CDR1 is MNHNS and CDR2 is SASEGT. In DNA, the CDR3 is TGTGCCATGTCTGTGGGCCCTGGGAACTATGGCTACACCTTC. Its translation: CAMSVGPGNYGYTF.

This clone was counted once. V gene TRBV19 combines with J gene TRBJ2-2, with 8 bases aligning to TRBD1. Germline V lookup: CDR1 LNHDA, CDR2 SQIVND (reference sequence). V lost 9 bases, J lost 1 base, and 4 bases stayed unmatched. This CDR3 is built from 14 residues. The CDR3 DNA reads TGTGCCAGCAGGGGGCACGAGAACACCGGGGAGCTGTTTTTT. It codes for CASRGHENTGELFF.

On this clone itself: Other DNA sequences within the sample encode an identical CDR3. J is TRBJ1-4 and V is TRBV5-6, with 9 nucleotides matching TRBD1. V lost 4 bases, J lost 5 bases, and 6 bases stayed unmatched. Germline CDR1 reads SGHDT; CDR2 reads YYEEEE. The CDR3 is 15 residues long. The CDR3 DNA is TGTGCCAGCAGCCTCCCGGGACAGGGAAATGAAAAACTGTTTTTT. Protein: CASSLPGQGNEKLFF.

This clone has only one observation. CDR3 DNA: TGCGCCAGCAGCTTGGTGAAAAGCTCCTACAATGAGCAGTTCTTC. It yields the protein CASSLVKSSYNEQFF. V and J are TRBV5-1 and TRBJ2-1; D is uncertain. The germline gives CDR1 SGHRS, CDR2 YFSETQ. There are 15 residues in the CDR3. Trimming stripped 0 bases from V and 0 bases from J, with 7 bases between. Variable domain in full (rest from reference TRBV5-1 and TRBJ2-1): KAGVTQTPRYLIKTRGQQVTLSCSPISGHRSVSWYQQTPGQGLQFLFEYFSETQRNKGNFPGRFSGRQFSNSRSEMNVSTLELGDSALYLCASSLVKSSYNEQFFGPGTRLTVL.

J is TRBJ2-4 and V is TRBV6-1; no firm D call. This CDR3 spans 13 amino acids. The V gene's germline CDR1 is MNHNS and CDR2 SASEGT. Trimming removed 2 bases from V and 6 bases from J, with 8 bases in between. CDR3 sequence (DNA): TGTGCCAGCAGTGAATCACAGATAAACATTCAGTACTTC. The encoded protein is CASSESQINIQYF.

The chain links TRBV10-3 to TRBJ1-2; 7 bases agree with TRBD1. V dropped 6 bases and J dropped 3; count of bases not matched to a gene: 10. CDR1 and CDR2 (germline): ENHRY, SYGVKD. The CDR3 loop spans 15 amino acids. DNA for the CDR3: TGTGCCATCAGCCTTTCCAGGGGGGCGGACTATGGCTACACCTTC. Protein sequence: CAISLSRGADYGYTF.

The CDR3: CASSSGTGVYEQYF. The CDR3 bases are TGTGCCAGCAGTTCCGGGACAGGGGTCTACGAGCAGTACTTC. This rearrangement joins TRBV6-5 to TRBJ2-7, with 10 bases that match TRBD1. CDR1 is MNHEY and CDR2 is SVGAGI in the germline V gene. Trimming at V came to 4 bases and at J to 3 bases, leaving 3 bases not matched to a gene. This CDR3 region has 14 residues.